This TCR beta chain was recorded in a study of graft-versus-host responses after intestinal transplantation. Study-level background: Multivisceral, liver-intestinal, or isolated intestinal grafts went to recipients. Every transplant recipient was induced with anti-thymocyte globulin, then maintained on tacrolimus and steroids for about three years. General observations from the study: GvH clonotypes were identified within recipient marrow, with a subset emerging first in ileum or blood.

With respect to this clone: The antigen is unknown.

Per the germline V gene, CDR1 is LGHNA and CDR2 is YNFKEQ. The CDR3 runs 15 residues. V lost 4 bases and J lost 5, with 12 bases in between. This table comes from immunoSEQ multiplex PCR, and its TCRdb copy is limited to in-frame clones, with some not included. The sample has some 40,000 clones, 75% to 95% seen once. The chain is built from TRBV4-2 and TRBJ1-6; a weak D match, TRBD1 (6 bases). This specimen consisted of PBMCs, obtained 314 days after intestinal transplant. The source of this sequence is a human patient who received an intestinal transplant, so some T cells may come from the graft donor. CDR3 bases: TGTGCCAGCAGCCCGCGACAGGACGATAATTCACCCCTCCACTTT. It encodes CASSPRQDDNSPLHF.